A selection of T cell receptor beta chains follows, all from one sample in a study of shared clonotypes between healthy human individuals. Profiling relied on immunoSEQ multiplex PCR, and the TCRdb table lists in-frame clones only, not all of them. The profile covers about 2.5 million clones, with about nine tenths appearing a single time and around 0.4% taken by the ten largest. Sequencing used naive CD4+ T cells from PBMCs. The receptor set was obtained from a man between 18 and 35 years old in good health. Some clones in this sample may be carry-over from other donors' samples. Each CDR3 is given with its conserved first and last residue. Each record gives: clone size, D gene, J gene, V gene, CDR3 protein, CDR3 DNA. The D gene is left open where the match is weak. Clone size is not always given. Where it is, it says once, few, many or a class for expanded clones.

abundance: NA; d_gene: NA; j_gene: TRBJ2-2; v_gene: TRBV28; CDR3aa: CATKLPVNTGELFF; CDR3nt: TGTGCCACCAAATTGCCAGTGAACACCGGGGAGCTGTTTTTT
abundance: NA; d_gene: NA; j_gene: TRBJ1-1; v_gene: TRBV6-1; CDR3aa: CASSERDTNTEAFF; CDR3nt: TGTGCCAGCAGTGAAAGGGACACGAACACTGAAGCTTTCTTT
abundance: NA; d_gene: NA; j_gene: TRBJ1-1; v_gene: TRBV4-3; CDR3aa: CASSQVPGVNTEAFF; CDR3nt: TGCGCCAGCAGCCAAGTACCGGGGGTGAACACTGAAGCTTTCTTT
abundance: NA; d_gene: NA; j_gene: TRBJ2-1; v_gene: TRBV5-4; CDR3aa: CASSLGLVFEQFF; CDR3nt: TGTGCCAGCAGCTTGGGACTAGTATTTGAGCAGTTCTTC
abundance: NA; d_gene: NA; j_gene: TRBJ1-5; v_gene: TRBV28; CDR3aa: CASRTGTWGRPQHF; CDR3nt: TGTGCCAGCCGGACGGGGACATGGGGAAGGCCCCAGCATTTT
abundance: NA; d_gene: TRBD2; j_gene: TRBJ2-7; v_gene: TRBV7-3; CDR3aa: CASSPVGGAASGLTGSYEQYF; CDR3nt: TGTGCCAGCAGCCCCGTTGGCGGGGCGGCTAGCGGTCTTACGGGCTCCTACGAGCAGTACTTC
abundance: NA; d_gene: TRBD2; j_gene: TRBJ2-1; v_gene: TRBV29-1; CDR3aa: CSVEPAGVEQFF; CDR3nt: TGCAGCGTTGAACCAGCGGGAGTTGAGCAGTTCTTC
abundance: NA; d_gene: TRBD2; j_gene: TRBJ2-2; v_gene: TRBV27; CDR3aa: CASRGTSGSTGELFF; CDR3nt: TGTGCCAGCAGGGGGACTAGCGGAAGTACCGGGGAGCTGTTTTTT
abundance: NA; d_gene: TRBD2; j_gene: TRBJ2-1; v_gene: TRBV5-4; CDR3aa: CASSLAGLASGGNEQFF; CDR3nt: TGTGCCAGCAGCTTGGCCGGTTTAGCTAGCGGGGGGAATGAGCAGTTCTTC
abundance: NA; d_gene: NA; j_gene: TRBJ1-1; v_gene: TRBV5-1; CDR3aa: CASRQTPGFNTEAFF; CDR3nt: TGCGCCAGCAGGCAAACCCCAGGGTTCAACACTGAAGCTTTCTTT
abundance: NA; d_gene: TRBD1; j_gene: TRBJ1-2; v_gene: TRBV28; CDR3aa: CATGQDLYGYTF; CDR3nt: TGTGCCACTGGACAGGACCTCTATGGCTACACCTTC
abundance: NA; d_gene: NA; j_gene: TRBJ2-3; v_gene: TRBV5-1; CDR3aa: CASSSPDEQYF; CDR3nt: TGCGCCAGCAGCTCGCCGGACGAGCAGTATTTT
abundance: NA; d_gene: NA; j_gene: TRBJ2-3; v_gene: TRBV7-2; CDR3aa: CASSKSTDTQYF; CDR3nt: TGTGCCAGCAGCAAAAGCACAGATACGCAGTATTTT
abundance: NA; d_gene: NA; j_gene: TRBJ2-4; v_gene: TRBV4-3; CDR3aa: CASSQTLAKNIQYF; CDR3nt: TGCGCCAGCAGCCAAACCCTAGCCAAAAACATTCAGTACTTC
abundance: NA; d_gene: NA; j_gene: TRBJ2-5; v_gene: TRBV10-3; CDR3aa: CAIRDLPQETQYF; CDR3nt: TGTGCCATCAGGGACCTTCCACAAGAGACCCAGTACTTC
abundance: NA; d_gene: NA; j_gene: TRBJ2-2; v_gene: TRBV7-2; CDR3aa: CASSLEGTGELFF; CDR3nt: TGTGCCAGCAGCTTGGAGGGGACCGGGGAGCTGTTTTTT
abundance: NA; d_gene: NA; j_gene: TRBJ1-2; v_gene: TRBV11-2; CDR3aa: CASSTPTGLYYGYTF; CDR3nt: TGTGCCAGCAGCACCCCGACGGGGCTCTACTATGGCTACACCTTC
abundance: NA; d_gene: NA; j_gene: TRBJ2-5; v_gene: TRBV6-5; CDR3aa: CASSYSWQGQETQYF; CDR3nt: TGTGCCAGCAGTTACTCGTGGCAGGGCCAAGAGACCCAGTACTTC
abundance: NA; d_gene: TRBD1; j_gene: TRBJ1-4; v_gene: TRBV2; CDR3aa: CASSGQGRLEKLFF; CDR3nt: TGTGCCAGCAGTGGACAGGGGCGTCTTGAAAAACTGTTTTTT
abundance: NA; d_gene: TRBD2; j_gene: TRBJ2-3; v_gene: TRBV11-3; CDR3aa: CASSPFGGRFADTQYF; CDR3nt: TGTGCCAGCAGCCCCTTCGGCGGGAGGTTCGCAGATACGCAGTATTTT
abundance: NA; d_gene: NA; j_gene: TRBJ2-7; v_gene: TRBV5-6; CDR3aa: CASSPRGLAYEQYF; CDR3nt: TGTGCCAGCAGCCCTCGTGGGTTAGCCTACGAGCAGTACTTC
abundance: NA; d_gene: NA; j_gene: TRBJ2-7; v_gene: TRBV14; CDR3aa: CAPYQQPSYLSYEQYF; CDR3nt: TGTGCCCCCTACCAGCAGCCAAGTTACCTCTCCTACGAGCAGTACTTC
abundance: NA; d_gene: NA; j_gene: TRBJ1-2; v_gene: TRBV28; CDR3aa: CASSLSRRGYGYTF; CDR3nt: TGTGCCAGCAGTTTATCCAGGCGAGGCTATGGCTACACCTTC
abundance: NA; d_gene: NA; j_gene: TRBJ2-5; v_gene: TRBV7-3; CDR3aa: CASSLGSHQETQYF; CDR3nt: TGTGCCAGCAGCTTAGGTTCCCACCAAGAGACCCAGTACTTC
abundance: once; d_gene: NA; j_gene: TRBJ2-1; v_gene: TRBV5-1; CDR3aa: CASSLDSQGYNEQFF; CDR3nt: TGCGCCAGCAGCTTGGACTCCCAGGGCTACAATGAGCAGTTCTTC
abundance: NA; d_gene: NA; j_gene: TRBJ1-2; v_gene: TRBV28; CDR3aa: CASSLALRLRIEGGYTF; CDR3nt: TGTGCCAGCAGTTTAGCTCTACGGCTTAGGATTGAGGGTGGCTACACCTTC
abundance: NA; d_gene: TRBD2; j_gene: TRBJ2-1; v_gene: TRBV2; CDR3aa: CASRLLAGGNNEQFF; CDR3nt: TGTGCCAGCAGATTACTAGCGGGAGGAAACAATGAGCAGTTCTTC
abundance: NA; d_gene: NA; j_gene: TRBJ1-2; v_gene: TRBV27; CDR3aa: CASSLLGRGNGYTF; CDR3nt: TGTGCCAGCAGTTTATTGGGCAGGGGTAATGGCTACACCTTC
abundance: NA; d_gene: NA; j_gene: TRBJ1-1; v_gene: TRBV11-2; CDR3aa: CASSPGRRADTEAFF; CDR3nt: TGTGCCAGCAGCCCTGGTAGGAGGGCGGACACTGAAGCTTTCTTT
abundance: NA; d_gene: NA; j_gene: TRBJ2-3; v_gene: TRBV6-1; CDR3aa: CASSGAGSTDTQYF; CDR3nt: TGTGCCAGCAGTGGGGCGGGTAGCACAGATACGCAGTATTTT
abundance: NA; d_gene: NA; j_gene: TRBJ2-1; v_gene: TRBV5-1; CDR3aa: CASSLAEVYNEQFF; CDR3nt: TGCGCCAGCAGCTTGGCCGAAGTCTACAATGAGCAGTTCTTC
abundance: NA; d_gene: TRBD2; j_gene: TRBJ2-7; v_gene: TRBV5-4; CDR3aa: CASSLGATSGSSYEQYF; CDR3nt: TGTGCCAGCAGCTTGGGGGCAACTAGCGGGAGTTCTTACGAGCAGTACTTC
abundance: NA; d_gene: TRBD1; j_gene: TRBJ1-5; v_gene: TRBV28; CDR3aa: CASSVTGQGTQPQHF; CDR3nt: TGTGCCAGCAGTGTCACGGGACAGGGCACTCAGCCCCAGCATTTT
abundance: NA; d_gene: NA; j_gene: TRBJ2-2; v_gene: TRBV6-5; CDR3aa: CASSYQAGEAGELFF; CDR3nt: TGTGCCAGCAGTTACCAGGCGGGCGAGGCCGGGGAGCTGTTTTTT
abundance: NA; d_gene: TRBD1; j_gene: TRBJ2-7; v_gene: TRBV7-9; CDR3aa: CASSLVAGGSYEQYF; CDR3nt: TGTGCCAGCAGCTTAGTAGCAGGGGGCTCCTACGAGCAGTACTTC
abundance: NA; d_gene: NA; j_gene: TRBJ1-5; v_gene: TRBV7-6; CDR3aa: CASSLGTLSNQPQHF; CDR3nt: TGTGCCAGCAGCTTGGGGACATTAAGCAATCAGCCCCAGCATTTT
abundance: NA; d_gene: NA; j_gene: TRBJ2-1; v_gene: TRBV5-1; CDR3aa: CASSLGTLSSYNEQFF; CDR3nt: TGCGCCAGCAGCCTTGGGACCCTGAGCTCCTACAATGAGCAGTTCTTC
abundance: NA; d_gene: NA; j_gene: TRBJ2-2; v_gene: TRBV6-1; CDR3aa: CASSPRGTGELFF; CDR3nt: TGTGCCAGCAGCCCCCGAGGCACCGGGGAGCTGTTTTTT
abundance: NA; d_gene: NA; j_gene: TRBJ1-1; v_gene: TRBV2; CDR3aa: CASNIQGRDTEAFF; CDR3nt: TGTGCCAGCAATATACAGGGTAGGGACACTGAAGCTTTCTTT
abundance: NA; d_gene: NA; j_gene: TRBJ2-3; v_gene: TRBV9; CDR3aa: CASSVSTYLQADTQYF; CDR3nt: TGTGCCAGCAGCGTTTCCACTTATCTTCAGGCAGATACGCAGTATTTT
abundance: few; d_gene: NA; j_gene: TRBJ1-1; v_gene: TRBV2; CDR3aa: CASTIAQGNTEAFF; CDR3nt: TGTGCCAGCACTATAGCCCAGGGGAACACTGAAGCTTTCTTT
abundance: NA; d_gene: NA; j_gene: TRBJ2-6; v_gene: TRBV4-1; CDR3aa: CASSHLQSGANVLTF; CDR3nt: TGCGCCAGCAGCCACCTGCAATCTGGGGCCAACGTCCTGACTTTC
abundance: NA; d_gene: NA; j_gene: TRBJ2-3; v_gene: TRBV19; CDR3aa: CASSPGPEADTQYF; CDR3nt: TGTGCCAGTAGTCCGGGTCCAGAGGCAGATACGCAGTATTTT
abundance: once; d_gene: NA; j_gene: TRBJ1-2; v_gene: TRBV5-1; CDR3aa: CASSLVGAPRGYTF; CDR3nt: TGCGCCAGCAGCTTGGTTGGGGCGCCTCGTGGCTACACCTTC
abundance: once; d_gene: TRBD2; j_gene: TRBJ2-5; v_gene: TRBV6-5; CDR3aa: CASSSLAGGRQETQYF; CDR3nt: TGTGCCAGCAGTTCATTAGCGGGAGGGCGGCAAGAGACCCAGTACTTC
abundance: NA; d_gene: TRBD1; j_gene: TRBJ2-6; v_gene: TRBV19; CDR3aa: CASSGNRGHYSQANVLTF; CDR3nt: TGTGCCAGTAGTGGGAACAGGGGGCACTACTCTCAGGCCAACGTCCTGACTTTC
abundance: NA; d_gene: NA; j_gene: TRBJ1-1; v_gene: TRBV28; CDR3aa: CASSSGQSNTEAFF; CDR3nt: TGTGCCAGCAGTTCGGGACAATCTAACACTGAAGCTTTCTTT
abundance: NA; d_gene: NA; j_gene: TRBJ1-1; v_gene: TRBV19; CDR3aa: CASSIDSWNTEAFF; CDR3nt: TGTGCCAGTAGTATTGACAGTTGGAACACTGAAGCTTTCTTT
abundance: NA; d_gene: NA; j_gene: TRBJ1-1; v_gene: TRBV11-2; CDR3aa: CASSLQGLLGEAFF; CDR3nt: TGTGCCAGCAGCTTACAGGGGCTCCTCGGTGAAGCTTTCTTT
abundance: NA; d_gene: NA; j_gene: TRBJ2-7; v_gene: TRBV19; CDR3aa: CASSITPAGSYEQYF; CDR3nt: TGTGCCAGTAGTATAACTCCTGCGGGAAGCTACGAGCAGTACTTC
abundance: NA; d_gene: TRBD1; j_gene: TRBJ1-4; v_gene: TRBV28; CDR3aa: CASSRGQGNEKLFF; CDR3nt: TGTGCCAGCAGTAGGGGACAGGGAAATGAAAAACTGTTTTTT
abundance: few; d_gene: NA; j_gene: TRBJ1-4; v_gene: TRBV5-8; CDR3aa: CASSLAGSGVF; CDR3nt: TGTGCCAGCAGCTTGGCGGGCTCTGGGGTTTTT